Detailed here is one T cell receptor (beta chain). This receptor's antigen is unknown. Base qualities are not at hand, and no much larger clone is one base apart. The data derive from a study of T cell repertoires in cytomegalovirus infection (dated by TCRdb to about 2019). With respect to the entire study: Donor HLA type was relevant to the analysis, as public TCR beta signatures indicated carriage of CMV infection together with the matching HLA type. Study-wide findings and limitations: In the ex vivo response, HLA-C-restricted CMV-specific TCR beta clonotypes were dominant, and in two of eight donors the single most frequent clonotype came from this HLA-C-restricted group. Carriers of CMV infection plus the relevant HLA type were discriminated by the cumulative frequency of public TCR beta family members in the study cohort and in an independent roughly 380-donor cohort.

The sequencing machine was an Illumina HiSeq 1500. TCRdb took the public reads, trimmed them with fastp at Q25, ran MiXCR for clone calling and kept in-frame beta chains. Identical CDR3 protein sequences are pooled into one entry, listed with their most common genes and DNA. Present in this sample are some 400,000 distinct CDR3 sequences, 30% to 40% of which were seen just once. The ten most abundant clones make up approximately 14% of the sample. CDR1 and CDR2 are drawn from the germline V gene: MNHEY, SVGEGT. There are 17 amino acids in the CDR3, from cysteine to phenylalanine inclusive. CDR3 DNA is the only sequence kept; it has 51 bases, read in frame from the first base. Between the V and J ends, shortened by 7 bases and 3 bases respectively, the junction contains 24 bases.

The receptor was isolated from a human donor in good health (CMV status not recorded). Some clones in this sample may be carry-over from other donors' samples. The sequenced sample was PBMCs. The chain links TRBV6-2 or TRBV6-3 with TRBJ1-2; the D gene is perhaps TRBD1, from 5 matching bases. The CDR3 region reads CASTDERERGAYYGYTF. The nucleotides read TGTGCCAGCACCGACGAAAGGGAAAGAGGGGCCTACTATGGCTACACCTTC.